What follows are 19 T cell receptor beta chains derived from one specimen sequenced in a study of Ad26.COV2.S vaccination and SARS-CoV-2 variants. Treatment noted: around 19 received Ad26.COV2.S at low or high dose, single or two shots; 5 received placebo; per-sample allocation not given. Sampling happened 63 days after the first vaccine or placebo injection. TCRdb keeps only in-frame clones here, not all; method: immunoSEQ multiplex PCR. The sample consists of roughly 420,000 clones, approximately 89% of them appearing once. The sample here was peripheral blood, taken in a trial of Ad26.COV2.S vaccine versus placebo. These receptors all come from a person aged 18-65 years who received the Ad26.COV2.S COVID-19 vaccine or a placebo.

This rearrangement joins TRBV19 to TRBJ1-2, with a possible D match to TRBD1 (6 bases). Trimming stripped 1 base from V and 10 bases from J, with 16 bases between. This CDR3 contains 14 residues. CDR1 and CDR2 (germline): LNHDA, SQIVND (reference sequence). The CDR3 region has the DNA TGTGCCAGTAGTATAGTTATAGGGGGGCAGCTCTACACCTTC. Encoded protein: CASSIVIGGQLYTF.

CDR3 residues: CASSQDRGTGRSAFF. CDR3 bases: TGCGCCAGCAGCCAAGATCGGGGGACAGGGCGATCGGCTTTCTTT. The chain is built from TRBV4-3 and TRBJ1-1; 9 nucleotides match TRBD1. The J segment lost 11 bases and the V segment lost 0 bases, leaving 10 bases of the junction unmatched. This CDR3 region has 15 residues. Germline CDR1 LGHNA, CDR2 YSLEER.

V and J are TRBV18 and TRBJ2-7; either TRBD1 or TRBD2 may fit D (6 bases each). This CDR3 region has 13 residues. The germline gives CDR1 KGHSH, CDR2 LQKENI. V dropped 4 bases and J dropped 3 bases, with 10 bases sitting between them. This CDR3 is CASSQGGGYEQYV. CDR3 nucleotides: TGTGCCAGCTCACAGGGGGGCGGCTACGAGCAGTACGTC.

The chain couples TRBV7-3 to TRBJ2-5; the match to TRBD1 covers 7 bases. The CDR3 totals 13 residues. V was pared by 5 bases and J by 7 bases, with 7 bases of the junction left unmatched. CDR1 is SGHTA and CDR2 is FQGTGA in the germline V gene. CDR3 in amino acids: CASSLGTARTQYF. Written as DNA, the CDR3 is TGTGCCAGCAGCCTCGGGACAGCAAGGACCCAGTACTTC.

A single count supports this clone. The gene calls are TRBV6-5 and TRBJ2-1; a weak D match, TRBD2 (6 bases). Trimming cost V 6 bases and J 9 bases, with 18 bases left between them. This CDR3 is built from 14 residues. The germline gives CDR1 MNHEY, CDR2 SVGAGI. CDR3 sequence (DNA): TGTGCCAGCAGATTACGCCGCGGAGGGCTTGAGCAGTTCTTC. Amino acids: CASRLRRGGLEQFF.

This chain joins TRBV18 and TRBJ2-7, with D unresolved. Germline lookup yields CDR1 KGHSH and CDR2 LQKENI. V dropped 6 bases and J dropped 0 bases, with 9 bases sitting between them. The length of the CDR3 is 13 residues. The CDR3 region is CASSPTPSYEQYF. The CDR3 coding sequence is TGTGCCAGCTCTCCCACCCCCTCCTACGAGCAGTACTTC.

This chain links TRBV12-3 or TRBV12-4 with TRBJ1-2, with D unresolved. This CDR3 contains 11 residues. Trimming removed 6 bases from V and 5 bases from J, with 7 bases in between. CDR3 nucleotides: TGTGCCAGCAGCCCCGCTTATGGCTACACCTTC. It specifies CASSPAYGYTF.

This chain's CDR3 is CASSSVHNEQFF. Here the CDR3 DNA reads TGTGCCAGCAGCTCCGTCCATAATGAGCAGTTCTTC. V gene TRBV5-6 combines with J gene TRBJ2-1; D gene ambiguous. V lost 3 bases and J 7 bases, leaving 8 bases between the germline ends. CDR1 is SGHDT, CDR2 YYEEEE, per germline. The CDR3 consists of 12 residues.

This chain connects TRBV24-1 to TRBJ2-5; D may be TRBD2 (6 bases). Germline V gives CDR1 KGHDR, CDR2 SFDVKD. V was shortened by 9 bases and J by 4 bases, with 14 bases between the two germline ends. The CDR3 runs to 13 residues. This CDR3 is CATPNSGPETQYF. The CDR3 DNA is TGTGCCACCCCGAATAGCGGACCAGAGACCCAGTACTTC.

This chain uses TRBV7-2 with TRBJ2-3; D possibly corresponds to TRBD1 (5 bases). V lost 4 bases and J 4 bases, leaving 15 bases between the germline ends. CDR3 length: 15 residues. Looked up from germline, CDR1 is SGHTA and CDR2 is FQGNSA. CDR3 bases: TGTGCCAGCAGCTCCCCAGGGCGGTCAGCAGATACGCAGTATTTT. It encodes CASSSPGRSADTQYF. Variable domain in full (rest from reference TRBV7-2 and TRBJ2-3): GAGVSQSPSNKVTEKGKDVELRCDPISGHTALYWYRQSLGQGLEFLIYFQGNSAPDKSGLPSDRFSAERTGGSVSTLTIQRTQQEDSAVYLCASSSPGRSADTQYFGPGTRLTVL.

The rearrangement joins TRBV9 to TRBJ1-1; D is ambiguous. Per the germline V gene, CDR1 is SGDLS and CDR2 is YYNGEE. V shed 0 bases and J shed 5 bases, with 14 bases lying between them. The CDR3 length is 15 residues. CDR3 DNA sequence: TGTGCCAGCAGCGTAGGCGGCAGGCCGAAAACTGAAGCTTTCTTT. Protein product: CASSVGGRPKTEAFF.

V usage is TRBV6-6 and J usage is TRBJ2-7, with 8 bases aligning to TRBD2. Looked up from germline, CDR1 is MNHNY and CDR2 is SVGAGI (reference sequence). The V segment lost 7 bases and the J segment 4 bases; nucleotides outside the gene matches: 12. The CDR3 length is 15 residues. The CDR3 region is CASKVAGGESYEQYF. The CDR3 coding sequence is TGTGCCAGCAAGGTCGCCGGGGGGGAGAGTTACGAGCAGTACTTC.

The J gene is TRBJ2-7, the V gene TRBV6-2 or TRBV6-3; D may correspond to TRBD1 or TRBD2 (5 bases each). V was trimmed by 0 bases and J by 3 bases, leaving 15 bases between them. The CDR3 totals 16 residues. Germline values: CDR1 MNHEY, CDR2 SVGEGT. The CDR3 DNA is TGTGCCAGCAGTTACTCGAGTACAGGACTTTTCTACGAGCAGTACGTC. It encodes CASSYSSTGLFYEQYV.

The chain combines TRBV9 with TRBJ2-3, with D perhaps matching TRBD1 (5 bases). CDR3 length: 14 amino acids. The V gene's germline CDR1 is SGDLS and CDR2 YYNGEE. V was shortened by 4 bases and J by 2 bases, with 11 bases between the two germline ends. CDR3 sequence reads: CASSFTGDTDTQYF. CDR3 coding DNA: TGTGCCAGCAGCTTTACAGGTGACACAGATACGCAGTATTTT. The full variable domain, its missing parts supplied by reference TRBV9 and TRBJ2-3, is DSGVTQTPKHLITATGQRVTLRCSPRSGDLSVYWYQQSLDQGLQFLIQYYNGEERAKGNILERFSAQQFPDLHSELNLSSLELGDSALYFCASSFTGDTDTQYFGPGTRLTVL.

The chain is built from TRBV7-6 and TRBJ2-3, with 8 nucleotides matching TRBD2. Germline V CDR1 and CDR2: SGHVS, FNYEAQ. Germline trimming cut 3 bases from V and 4 bases from J; bases unmatched to any gene: 6. The CDR3 is 15 residues long. In nucleotides, the CDR3 is TGTGCCAGCAGCTTGACCCGGGAGGGTGCAGATACGCAGTATTTT. It encodes CASSLTREGADTQYF.

The chain has TRBV28 and TRBJ1-6, with D unresolved. The ends were cut back, 2 bases at V and 7 bases at J, with 12 bases in the middle. Germline V lookup: CDR1 MDHEN, CDR2 SYDVKM. CDR3 length: 15 amino acids. For the CDR3, the DNA is TGTGCCAGCAGTTTAGCGCTTGGTCACAATTCACCCCTCCACTTT. Its translation is CASSLALGHNSPLHF.

The chain recombines TRBV6-1 with TRBJ1-5; D remains ambiguous. V was shortened by 1 base and J by 7 bases, with 8 bases between the two germline ends. Germline CDR1 MNHNS, CDR2 SASEGT. CDR3 length: 13 residues. Here the CDR3 DNA reads TGTGCCAGCAGTGAAGTATGGAGGCAGCCCCAGCATTTT. Protein product: CASSEVWRQPQHF.

V and J are TRBV27 and TRBJ2-1; possibly TRBD2 for D (6 bases). The germline V and J ends were trimmed by 5 bases and 6 bases, with 20 bases remaining between them. The germline CDR1 and CDR2 sequences are MNHEY and SMNVEV (reference sequence). The CDR3 is made up of 16 amino acids. The CDR3 sequence is CASSPPGVAGFNEQFF. The CDR3 DNA follows: TGTGCCAGCAGTCCCCCGGGGGTGGCGGGGTTCAATGAGCAGTTCTTC.

V is TRBV18 and J is TRBJ1-4, with D perhaps TRBD1 (5 bases). The CDR3 is 14 amino acids. Germline CDR1 and CDR2: KGHSH and LQKENI. V gave up 2 bases and J gave up 5 bases, with 9 bases separating them. Written as DNA, the CDR3 is TGTGCCAGCTCACCAAGTGGGGGGAATGAAAAACTGTTTTTT. This gives the protein CASSPSGGNEKLFF.